Listed here are 20 T cell receptor beta chains from one sample, sequenced in a study of T cells in Graves' hyperthyroidism and ophthalmopathy. Amplification yielded TCR beta CDR3 regions, with RNA transcripts as the source. Using the HTBI primer set, a first-round RT-PCR was run on the TCR CDR3. TCRdb itself ran the multiplex PCR reads through MiXCR, one entry per CDR3 protein. Of about 500,000 distinct CDR3 sequences detected, 17% appear once; the ten largest clones hold approximately 16%. The sample was blood. The receptor set was obtained from a woman aged 18 to 35 with Graves' ophthalmopathy.

This clonotype showed up many times. V gene TRBV3-1 combines with J gene TRBJ2-1, with no clear D. The CDR3 loop spans 16 amino acids. Germline CDR1 is LGHDT and CDR2 is YNNKEL (reference sequence). With 2 bases removed from V and 8 bases from J, the gap between germline ends came to 19 bases. The CDR3 nucleotides read TGTGCCAGCAGCCAATCCAATGAGCTTCAGGTACATGAGCAGTTCTTC. Translation: CASSQSNELQVHEQFF.

In this sample, this clonotype turned up many times. The chain is built from TRBV18 and TRBJ2-3, with TRBD1 matching 7 bases. Germline CDR1 reads KGHSH; CDR2 reads LQKENI. This CDR3 contains 14 residues. Trimming removed 6 bases from V and 3 bases from J; junction bases left unmatched: 6. Here the CDR3 DNA reads TGTGCCAGCTCCCGACGACAGGGAACAGATACGCAGTATTTT. It is translated as CASSRRQGTDTQYF.

This clonotype has ten or more counts. The chain uses TRBV5-1 and TRBJ1-6, with D possibly being TRBD1 (6 bases). With 0 bases removed from V and 8 bases from J, the gap between germline ends came to 9 bases. The CDR3 is made up of 14 amino acids. Germline-derived CDR1 and CDR2 are SGHRS and YFSETQ. CDR3 DNA sequence: TGCGCCAGCAGCTTGGCGGGGGCGGATTCACCCCTCCACTTT. Amino acids: CASSLAGADSPLHF.

This clonotype was seen at least ten times. This chain joins TRBV11-2 and TRBJ2-1; TRBD2 aligns across 11 bases. Losses at the gene ends were 2 bases for V and 9 bases for J; bases not matched to a gene: 3. The CDR3 covers 14 residues. Germline CDR1 SGHAT, CDR2 FQNNGV. CDR3 bases: TGTGCCAGCAGCTTATTAGCGGGGGGGGTTGAGCAGTTCTTC. Translated: CASSLLAGGVEQFF.

This clonotype has ten or more counts. The CDR3 spells CASSKMYGAGGRNEQFF. DNA for the CDR3: TGCGCCAGCAGCAAAATGTACGGAGCGGGGGGGCGGAATGAGCAGTTCTTC. J is TRBJ2-1 and V is TRBV5-1; 10 bases map to TRBD2. The CDR3 runs to 17 residues. V gave up 4 bases and J gave up 7 bases; unmatched junction bases: 14. Germline CDR1 is SGHRS and CDR2 is YFSETQ.

This clonotype has more than one count but fewer than ten. In DNA, the CDR3 is TGTGCCAGCAGTCGGACAGGGCGGGCTCAGCCCCAGCATTTT. Its translation: CASSRTGRAQPQHF. The chain links TRBV6-1 to TRBJ1-5; 8 nucleotides match TRBD1. Germline V gene sequence: CDR1 MNHNS, CDR2 SASEGT. J was trimmed by 6 bases and V by 5 bases; bases with no gene match: 6. This CDR3 is built from 14 residues.

This clonotype occurred a few times. The V gene is TRBV18, the J gene TRBJ2-7; the D gene is possibly TRBD1 (6 bases). The CDR3 totals 15 residues. V was trimmed by 1 base and J by 5 bases, leaving 15 bases between them. Germline CDR1 reads KGHSH; CDR2 reads LQKENI. The CDR3 is CASSPRVDSHHEQYF. The CDR3 DNA reads TGTGCCAGCTCACCACGTGTGGACAGTCACCACGAGCAGTACTTC.

This clonotype has at least ten counts. The V call is TRBV28, the J call TRBJ1-5; D may be TRBD1 (5 bases). The V end was cut by 4 bases, the J end by 10 bases, with 23 bases between. The CDR3 contains 16 residues. Germline V gene lookup returns CDR1 MDHEN and CDR2 SYDVKM. The CDR3 DNA follows: TGTGCCAGCAGTTCGCGGGGGTTTTTCGCGGATTCCCCCCAGCATTTT. Translated, it gives CASSSRGFFADSPQHF.

The chain employs TRBV29-1 and TRBJ1-5, with a weak D call TRBD1 (5 bases). The CDR3 contains 14 residues. The germline V and J ends were trimmed by 4 bases and 4 bases, with 14 bases remaining between them. Looked up from germline, CDR1 is SQVTM and CDR2 is ANQGSEA. The CDR3 loop is CSVVFGGTNQPQHF. The CDR3 DNA reads TGCAGCGTTGTCTTCGGAGGGACTAATCAGCCCCAGCATTTT.

This sequence joins TRBV10-3 and TRBJ1-2; D possibly corresponds to TRBD1 (5 bases). Trimming cost V 3 bases and J 4 bases, with 18 bases left between them. Germline V gene sequence: CDR1 ENHRY, CDR2 SYGVKD. The CDR3 is made up of 16 amino acids. This CDR3 is CAISDEGKSFAYGYTF. For the CDR3, the DNA is TGTGCCATCAGTGACGAGGGGAAATCCTTTGCCTATGGCTACACCTTC.

This clonotype has ten or more counts. This sequence joins TRBV28 and TRBJ2-1; 7 nucleotides align to TRBD2. CDR1 MDHEN and CDR2 SYDVKM come from the germline V gene. With V trimmed by 5 bases and J by 3 bases, 10 bases remained unmatched. CDR3 length: 16 residues. The chain's CDR3 is CASSPPGLLLYNEQFF. Written as DNA, the CDR3 is TGTGCCAGCAGTCCGCCGGGACTACTACTCTACAATGAGCAGTTCTTC.

This clonotype was observed a few times. The CDR3 DNA is TGCGCCAGCAGCCAAGTCGGGTGGCGGACTGAAGCTTTCTTT. Its translation is CASSQVGWRTEAFF. V is TRBV4-3 and J is TRBJ1-1, with no clear D. This CDR3 region has 14 residues. With 1 base removed from V and 5 bases from J, the gap between germline ends came to 11 bases. Germline V gene lookup returns CDR1 LGHNA and CDR2 YSLEER.

This clonotype was detected only a few times. This chain links TRBV7-9 with TRBJ2-4; D remains ambiguous. V dropped 0 bases and J dropped 6 bases, with 12 bases sitting between them. The germline CDR1 and CDR2 sequences are SEHNR and FQNEAQ (reference sequence). The CDR3 extends over 15 amino acids. CDR3 nucleotides: TGTGCCAGCAGCTTAGCGATTCCCTCGGGAAACATTCAGTACTTC. This codes for CASSLAIPSGNIQYF.

On this clonotype itself: A much larger clone differs by one base, so this may be a read error. V is TRBV2 and J is TRBJ1-6; no firm D call. This CDR3 contains 16 residues. Germline-derived CDR1 and CDR2 are SNHLY and FYNNEI. This CDR3 is CASSETGQAALGPPHF. The DNA for the CDR3 is TGTGCCAGCAGTGAAACGGGTCAGGCAGCCTTAGGGCCCCCCCACTTT. Variable domain in full (rest from reference TRBV2 and TRBJ1-6): EPEVTQTPSHQVTQMGQEVILRCVPISNHLYFYWYRQILGQKVEFLVSFYNNEISEKSEIFDDQFSVERPDGSNFTLKIRSTKLEDSAMYFCASSETGQAALGPPHFGNGTRLTVT.

In its sample, this clonotype was seen many times. This chain connects TRBV27 to TRBJ2-7, with 7 nucleotides matching TRBD1. V lost 5 bases and J lost 2; bases outside the gene matches: 9. The CDR3 has 15 amino acids. CDR1 is MNHEY and CDR2 is SMNVEV in the germline V gene (reference sequence). CDR3 amino acids: CASSPGTVGTYEQYF. The CDR3 DNA is TGTGCCAGCAGTCCCGGGACAGTGGGAACCTACGAGCAGTACTTC.

The sample holds many counts of this clonotype. The chain employs TRBV20-1 and TRBJ2-3; TRBD2 matches 11 bases. V shed 3 bases, J shed 4 bases, and the junction held 6 bases outside the gene matches. Germline V gene sequence: CDR1 DFQATT, CDR2 SNEGSKA (reference sequence). This CDR3 contains 15 residues. CDR3 bases: TGCAGTGCTAGCCCTCTAGCGGGAGGCCCAGATACGCAGTATTTT. As protein: CSASPLAGGPDTQYF.

The chain combines TRBV28 with TRBJ2-7; 7 bases are a match to TRBD1. CDR1 is MDHEN, CDR2 SYDVKM, per germline. The CDR3 is 13 amino acids. Trimming at V came to 7 bases and at J to 7 bases, leaving 10 bases not matched to a gene. Here the CDR3 reads CASNQRTGKEQYF. The CDR3 nucleotides read TGTGCCAGCAACCAAAGGACAGGTAAAGAGCAGTACTTC. The whole variable domain, remainder taken from reference TRBV28 and TRBJ2-7, is DVKVTQSSRYLVKRTGEKVFLECVQDMDHENMFWYRQDPGLGLRLIYFSYDVKMKEKGDIPEGYSVSREKKERFSLILESASTNQTSMYLCASNQRTGKEQYFGPGTRLTVT.

The rearrangement joins TRBV29-1 to TRBJ2-7; no clear D gene. V was shortened by 8 bases and J by 4 bases, with 18 bases between the two germline ends. The CDR3 is 13 residues long. Germline V gene sequence: CDR1 SQVTM, CDR2 ANQGSEA. CDR3 sequence reads: CSIATADSYEQYF. In nucleotides, the CDR3 is TGCAGCATTGCCACCGCGGATTCTTACGAGCAGTACTTC.

This clonotype appeared many times. V and J are TRBV11-2 and TRBJ2-1; the D gene could be TRBD1 or TRBD2 (5 bases each). Trimming removed 6 bases at V and 7 bases at J, with 22 bases between. Germline assignment: CDR1 SGHAT and CDR2 FQNNGV. The CDR3 is 16 residues long. The CDR3 here is CASSLPGTPKGNEQFF. The CDR3 bases are TGTGCCAGCAGTTTGCCCGGGACCCCGAAGGGGAATGAGCAGTTCTTC.

Points on this clonotype: This sequence may be a read error, since a much larger clone differs from it by one base. Here the CDR3 reads CASSIVAGELFF. The CDR3 DNA reads TGTGCCAGTAGTATAGTAGCCGGGGAGCTGTTTTTT. This chain links TRBV19 with TRBJ2-2, with D unresolved. The germline V gene encodes CDR1 LNHDA and CDR2 SQIVND (reference sequence). V was clipped by 1 base and J by 6 bases, with 3 bases between them. This CDR3 comprises 12 residues.